This T cell receptor (beta chain) was found in a study of blood T cell repertoires in COVID-19. Study details: The study drew acute and convalescent COVID-19 samples from the United States, Italy and Spain. Sources were T cells, B-cell-depleted T cells, or PBMCs; the material itself was cDNA or gDNA.

CDR1 and CDR2 from the germline V gene are SGHRS and YFSETQ. Trimming at V came to 2 bases and at J to 6 bases, leaving 6 bases not matched to a gene. The CDR3 extends over 17 amino acids. The protocol was immunoSEQ multiplex PCR, while the TCRdb copy is restricted to in-frame clones and leaves out a portion. The repertoire includes 320,000 or so clones, roughly 87% of them detected once, and 1% sits in the top ten. Individuals aged roughly 18 to 100 years were recruited from around 22 US areas. The chain is built from TRBV5-1 and TRBJ2-1, with 15 nucleotides matching TRBD2. The sequence came from a woman in her twenties or thirties who had recovered from COVID-19. Sequenced material: PBMCs or T cells enriched from blood (not recorded which). The CDR3 reads CASSLRTSGGATNEQFF. The CDR3 DNA reads TGCGCCAGCAGCTTACGGACTAGCGGGGGGGCGACCAATGAGCAGTTCTTC.